This T cell receptor (beta chain) was retrieved from a study of shared clonotypes between healthy human individuals. Trimming stripped 10 bases from V and 0 bases from J, with 16 bases between. This CDR3 spans 15 amino acids. CDR1 MDHEN and CDR2 SYDVKM come from the germline V gene. Per the original data handling: Junction-only sequences without quality scores came from ImmunoSEQ, so filtering differed. Sequencing used immunoSEQ multiplex PCR; TCRdb keeps in-frame clones, though not all of them. V, J and clone size reflect that table, while D and trimming were determined from the DNA. The data hold about 680,000 clones, with 73% observed a single time.

The sequenced material came from memory CD4+ T cells sorted from blood. Subset defined: CD45RA-negative fraction. The chain carries TRBV28 and TRBJ2-1, with a possible D match to TRBD2 (6 bases). This receptor was taken from a woman in her 30s in good health. CDR3 in amino acids: CANRPSATSYNEQFF. The CDR3 region has the DNA TGTGCCAACCGTCCTAGCGCGACCTCCTACAATGAGCAGTTCTTC.